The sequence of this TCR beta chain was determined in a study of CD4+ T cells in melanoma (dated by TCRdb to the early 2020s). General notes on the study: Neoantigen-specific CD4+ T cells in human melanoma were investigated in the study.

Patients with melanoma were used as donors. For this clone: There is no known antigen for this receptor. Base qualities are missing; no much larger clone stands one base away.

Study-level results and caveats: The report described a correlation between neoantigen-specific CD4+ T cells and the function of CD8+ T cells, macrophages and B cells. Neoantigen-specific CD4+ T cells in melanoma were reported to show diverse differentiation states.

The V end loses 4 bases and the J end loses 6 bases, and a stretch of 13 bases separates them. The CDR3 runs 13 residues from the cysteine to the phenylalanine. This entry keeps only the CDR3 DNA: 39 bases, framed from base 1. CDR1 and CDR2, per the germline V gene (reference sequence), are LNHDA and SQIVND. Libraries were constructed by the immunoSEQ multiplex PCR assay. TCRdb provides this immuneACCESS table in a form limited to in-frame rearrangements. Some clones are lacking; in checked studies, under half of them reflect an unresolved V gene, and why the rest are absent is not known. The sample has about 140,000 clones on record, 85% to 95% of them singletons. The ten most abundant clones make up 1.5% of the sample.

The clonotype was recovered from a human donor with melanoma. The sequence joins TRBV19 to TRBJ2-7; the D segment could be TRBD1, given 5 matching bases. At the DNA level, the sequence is TGTGCCAGTAGTAGCCGGACACTGGGCGAGCAGTACTTC. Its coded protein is CASSSRTLGEQYF. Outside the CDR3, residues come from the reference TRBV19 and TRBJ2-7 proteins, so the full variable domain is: DGGITQSPKYLFRKEGQNVTLSCEQNLNHDAMYWYRQDPGQGLRLIYYSQIVNDFQKGDIAEGYSVSREKKESFPLTVTSAQKNPTAFYLCASSSRTLGEQYFGPGTRLTVT.